This record concerns one T cell receptor beta chain sequence. The data derive from a study of blood T cell repertoires in COVID-19. As for the study in general: COVID-19 samples from acute and convalescent phases originated in the United States, Italy and Spain.

Assay: immunoSEQ multiplex PCR; the TCRdb copy retains only in-frame clones and omits some. The table has about 170,000 clones, approximately 85% seen once. The CDR3 spans 14 residues. The V gene end was trimmed by 5 bases and the J gene end by 5 bases; junction bases not matched to a gene: 6. Germline V CDR1 and CDR2: MNHEY, SVGAGI. Patients of the Seattle cohort, enrolled during active infection, were followed longitudinally. Sequencing was carried out using peripheral blood. The chain links TRBV6-5 to TRBJ1-2, with TRBD1 matching over 9 bases. The TCR sequence derives from a man of 80 years or more with COVID-19, enrolled during active disease. The CDR3 bases are TGTGCCAGCAGTCCCGCGACAGGGGGGTATGGCTACACCTTC. Translating it yields CASSPATGGYGYTF.